The 9 T cell receptor beta chains in this list originate from one sample, sequenced in a study of tissue T cells after allogeneic stem cell transplantation. Method: immunoSEQ multiplex PCR; TCRdb's copy keeps in-frame clones and lacks some. The sample lists about 42,000 clones; approximately 92% were seen once. The sequencing used blood, collected before transplantation. The receptor source for this set is a woman aged 35 to 75 who later had graft-versus-host disease after an allogeneic stem cell transplant.

The chain uses TRBV3-1 (or the pseudogene TRBV3-2) and TRBJ1-6, with D perhaps matching TRBD1 (6 bases). Between the trimmed V and J ends, which lost 1 base and 5 bases, there was a span of 6 bases. This CDR3 spans 14 amino acids. Germline values: CDR1 LGHDT, CDR2 YNNKEL (reference sequence). In DNA form, the CDR3 reads TGTGCCAGCAGCCAAGCAGGGGATAATTCACCCCTCCACTTT. Amino acids: CASSQAGDNSPLHF.

CDR3: CASSLGPSNTEAFF. The CDR3 DNA reads TGTGCCAGCAGCCTGGGACCCTCGAACACTGAAGCTTTCTTT. V is TRBV3-1 (or the pseudogene TRBV3-2) and J is TRBJ1-1; D perhaps matches TRBD1 (5 bases). CDR1 and CDR2 (germline): LGHDT, YNNKEL (reference sequence). The CDR3 is 14 residues long. The V end lost 4 bases, the J end lost 1 base, and 10 bases lay between the germline ends.

V usage is TRBV11-2 and J usage is TRBJ2-2; D not certain. The CDR3 has 14 amino acids. Deletions cut 2 bases from V and 0 bases from J, with 4 bases between. CDR1 is SGHAT and CDR2 is FQNNGV in the germline V gene. The CDR3 is CASSLLANTGELFF. The CDR3 DNA reads TGTGCCAGCAGCTTACTAGCGAACACCGGGGAGCTGTTTTTT.

The chain has TRBV4-3 and TRBJ1-1, with TRBD1 as a possible D gene (5 bases). Trimming left V 2 bases short and J 0 bases short, with 10 bases between. CDR1 is LGHNA and CDR2 is YSLEER in the germline V gene. The length of the CDR3 is 15 residues. CDR3 sequence (DNA): TGCGCCAGCAGCCAAACGGGGCTAATGAACACTGAAGCTTTCTTT. Protein sequence: CASSQTGLMNTEAFF.

This rearrangement joins TRBV5-4 to TRBJ2-7, with a tentative D call TRBD2 (6 bases). Germline CDR1 SGHNT, CDR2 YYREEE (reference sequence). CDR3 length: 13 amino acids. V was pared by 4 bases and J by 4 bases, with 12 bases between. The CDR3: CASSTDRGYEQYF. The CDR3 DNA reads as TGTGCCAGCAGCACTGACCGGGGGTACGAGCAGTACTTC.

The chain employs TRBV2 and TRBJ1-4; D is perhaps TRBD1 (5 bases). The V gene lost 6 bases and the J gene lost 8 bases, with 16 bases spanning the gap. This CDR3 spans 14 amino acids. Germline CDR1 SNHLY, CDR2 FYNNEI. The CDR3 DNA is TGTGCCAGCAGGGTTCAGGGCGAGGGGGAAAAACTGTTTTTT. Encoded protein: CASRVQGEGEKLFF.

This chain uses TRBV19 with TRBJ1-1; 7 positions agree with TRBD1. This CDR3 has 14 amino acids. Germline V CDR1 and CDR2: LNHDA, SQIVND (reference sequence). Trimming cost V 5 bases and J 2 bases; bases outside gene matches: 5. The CDR3 sequence: CASSLRTGNTEAFF. CDR3 nucleotides: TGTGCCAGTAGTCTCCGGACAGGCAACACTGAAGCTTTCTTT.

The J gene is TRBJ1-1, the V gene TRBV29-1, with TRBD1 matching 9 bases. V dropped 5 bases and J dropped 2; count of bases not matched to a gene: 3. Per germline, CDR1 SQVTM and CDR2 ANQGSEA. The CDR3 runs to 13 residues. The CDR3 spells CSVKGQGNTEAFF. The CDR3 nucleotides read TGCAGCGTTAAGGGACAGGGAAACACTGAAGCTTTCTTT.

The genes are TRBV19 and TRBJ1-3; 8 positions agree with TRBD1. V gave up 5 bases and J gave up 4 bases; unmatched junction bases: 13. Germline lookup yields CDR1 LNHDA and CDR2 SQIVND (reference sequence). This CDR3 is 17 amino acids long. Written as DNA, the CDR3 is TGTGCCAGTAGTCCTCGAGGACAGGGAGCAAGAGGAAACACCATATATTTT. It translates to CASSPRGQGARGNTIYF.